Listed here are 6 T cell receptor beta chains from one sample, sequenced in a study of cytotoxic CD8 clonotypes in ibrutinib-treated CLL. This table comes from immunoSEQ multiplex PCR, and its TCRdb copy is limited to in-frame clones, with some not included. The sample holds approximately 190,000 clones, 79% seen once. The source material was PBMCs, sampled after 12 months of ibrutinib treatment. These receptors all stem from a human donor with chronic lymphocytic leukemia.

A single count supports this clone. The chain has TRBV5-4 and TRBJ2-2, with 11 bases lining up with TRBD2. Germline-derived CDR1 and CDR2 are SGHNT and YYREEE (reference sequence). After removal of 3 bases from V and 1 base from J, the junction contained 2 bases not matched to a gene. The CDR3 length is 16 residues. CDR3 region: CASSSGLAENTGELFF. The CDR3 bases are TGTGCCAGCAGCTCGGGACTAGCGGAGAACACCGGGGAGCTGTTTTTT. The whole variable domain, remainder taken from reference TRBV5-4 and TRBJ2-2, is ETGVTQSPTHLIKTRGQQVTLRCSSQSGHNTVSWYQQALGQGPQFIFQYYREEENGRGNFPPRFSGLQFPNYSSELNVNALELDDSALYLCASSSGLAENTGELFFGEGSRLTVL.

This clone was seen only a few times. V gene TRBV13 combines with J gene TRBJ2-3; the D is unclear. Per the germline V gene, CDR1 is PRHDT and CDR2 is FYEKMQ (reference sequence). Trimming took off 0 bases at V and 11 bases at J, with 12 bases between the two ends. This CDR3 contains 13 residues. CDR3 sequence: CASSLGGSPRQYF. DNA of the CDR3: TGTGCCAGCAGCTTAGGCGGGTCCCCCCGGCAGTATTTT.

The chain combines TRBV7-3 with TRBJ2-2; D might be TRBD2 (7 bases). Trimming left V 6 bases short and J 4 bases short, with 18 bases between. The CDR3 length is 16 residues. Germline V gene lookup returns CDR1 SGHTA and CDR2 FQGTGA. In DNA, the CDR3 is TGTGCCAGCAGTTCCGGAGTGGCGGGGGCCACCGGGGAGCTGTTTTTT. Translated: CASSSGVAGATGELFF.

This clone came up a few times. The CDR3 DNA is TGTGCCAGCAGTACCCAACCGGGCACTGAAGCTTTCTTT. This gives the protein CASSTQPGTEAFF. J is TRBJ1-1 and V is TRBV6-6, with unresolved D. Germline V gene data show CDR1 as MNHNY and CDR2 as SVGAGI (reference sequence). Trimming took off 5 bases at V and 4 bases at J, with 11 bases between the two ends. There are 13 residues in the CDR3.

The V and J genes are TRBV29-1 and TRBJ1-1; D possibly corresponds to TRBD1 (6 bases). The V and J ends lost 3 bases and 4 bases respectively, with 21 bases between them. The CDR3 totals 16 residues. CDR1 is SQVTM, CDR2 ANQGSEA, per germline. CDR3 loop: CSVDIDRIALSTEAFF. CDR3 in DNA: TGCAGCGTTGATATCGACAGGATCGCTCTAAGCACTGAAGCTTTCTTT. Full variable domain (outside the CDR3, taken from reference TRBV29-1 and TRBJ1-1): SAVISQKPSRDICQRGTSLTIQCQVDSQVTMMFWYRQQPGQSLTLIATANQGSEATYESGFVIDKFPISRPNLTFSTLTVSNMSPEDSSIYLCSVDIDRIALSTEAFFGQGTRLTVV.

The chain uses TRBV7-9 and TRBJ1-5, with D tentatively TRBD1 (6 bases). The V gene's germline CDR1 is SEHNR and CDR2 FQNEAQ (reference sequence). Trimming left V 0 bases short and J 4 bases short, with 10 bases between. The CDR3 loop spans 15 amino acids. CDR3 in DNA: TGTGCCAGCAGCTTAGCTCAGGGGAGGAATCAGCCCCAGCATTTT. As protein: CASSLAQGRNQPQHF.